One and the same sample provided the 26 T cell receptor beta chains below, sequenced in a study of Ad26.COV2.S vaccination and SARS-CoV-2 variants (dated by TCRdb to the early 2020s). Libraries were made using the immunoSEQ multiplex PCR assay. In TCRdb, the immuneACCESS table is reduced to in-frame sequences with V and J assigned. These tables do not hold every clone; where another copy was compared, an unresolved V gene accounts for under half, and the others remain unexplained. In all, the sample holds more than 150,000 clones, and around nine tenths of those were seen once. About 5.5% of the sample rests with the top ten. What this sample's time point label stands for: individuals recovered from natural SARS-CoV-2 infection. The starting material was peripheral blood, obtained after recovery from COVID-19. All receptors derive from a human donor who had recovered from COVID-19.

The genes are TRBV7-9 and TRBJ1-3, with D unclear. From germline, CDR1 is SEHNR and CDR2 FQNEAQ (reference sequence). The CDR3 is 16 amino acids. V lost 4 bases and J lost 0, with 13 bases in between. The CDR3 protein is CASSSTLQYSGNTIYF. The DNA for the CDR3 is TGTGCCAGCAGCTCAACCTTACAGTACTCTGGAAACACCATATATTTT.

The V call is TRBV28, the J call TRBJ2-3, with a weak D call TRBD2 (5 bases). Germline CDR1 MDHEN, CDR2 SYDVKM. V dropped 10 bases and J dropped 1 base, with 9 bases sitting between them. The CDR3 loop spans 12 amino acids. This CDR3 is CAIVGGTDTQYF. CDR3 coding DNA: TGTGCCATTGTCGGGGGCACAGATACGCAGTATTTT.

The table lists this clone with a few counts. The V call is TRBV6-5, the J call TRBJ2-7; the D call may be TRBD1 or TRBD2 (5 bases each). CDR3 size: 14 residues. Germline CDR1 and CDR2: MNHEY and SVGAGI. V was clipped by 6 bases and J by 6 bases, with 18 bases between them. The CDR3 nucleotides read TGTGCCAGCAGGAGGGACCCCCAGGAGTCCGAGCAGTACTTC. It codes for CASRRDPQESEQYF.

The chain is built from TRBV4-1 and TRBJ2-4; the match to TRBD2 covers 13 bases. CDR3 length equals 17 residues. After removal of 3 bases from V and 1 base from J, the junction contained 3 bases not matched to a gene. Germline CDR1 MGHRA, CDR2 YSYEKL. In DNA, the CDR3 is TGCGCCAGCAGCCACCAACTAGCGGGGGGGGCCAAAAACATTCAGTACTTC. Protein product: CASSHQLAGGAKNIQYF.

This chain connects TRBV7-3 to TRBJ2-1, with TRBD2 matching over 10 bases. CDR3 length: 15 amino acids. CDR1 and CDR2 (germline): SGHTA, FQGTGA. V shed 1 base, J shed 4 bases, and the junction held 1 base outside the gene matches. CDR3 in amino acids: CASSLRTSGYNEQFF. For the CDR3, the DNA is TGTGCCAGCAGCTTAAGGACTAGCGGTTACAATGAGCAGTTCTTC.

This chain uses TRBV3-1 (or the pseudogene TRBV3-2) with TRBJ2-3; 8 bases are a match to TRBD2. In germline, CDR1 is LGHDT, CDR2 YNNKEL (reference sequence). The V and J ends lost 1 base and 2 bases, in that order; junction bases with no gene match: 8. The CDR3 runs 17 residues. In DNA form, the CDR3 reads TGTGCCAGCAGCCAAGCAAAGGGACTAGGGTCCACAGATACGCAGTATTTT. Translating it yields CASSQAKGLGSTDTQYF.

CDR3 amino acids: CASSYTSWREQYF. CDR3 nucleotide sequence: TGTGCCAGCAGTTACACTAGTTGGCGCGAGCAGTACTTC. The chain employs TRBV6-5 and TRBJ2-7; the D gene is possibly TRBD2 (5 bases). CDR1 and CDR2 from the germline V gene are MNHEY and SVGAGI. Trimming stripped 2 bases from V and 6 bases from J, with 11 bases between. CDR3 length: 13 residues.

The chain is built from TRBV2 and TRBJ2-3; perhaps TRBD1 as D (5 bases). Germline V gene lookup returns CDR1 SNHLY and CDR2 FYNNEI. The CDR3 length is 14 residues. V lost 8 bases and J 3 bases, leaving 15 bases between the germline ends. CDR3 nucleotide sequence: TGTGCCAGCGTCAGGGTACCCCAGACAGATACGCAGTATTTT. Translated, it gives CASVRVPQTDTQYF.

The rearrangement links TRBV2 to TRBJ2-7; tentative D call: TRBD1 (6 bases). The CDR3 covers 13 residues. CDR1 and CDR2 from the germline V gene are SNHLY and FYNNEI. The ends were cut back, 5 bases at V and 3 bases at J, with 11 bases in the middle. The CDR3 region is CASSTGSGYEQYF. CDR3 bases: TGTGCCAGCAGTACAGGGAGCGGCTACGAGCAGTACTTC. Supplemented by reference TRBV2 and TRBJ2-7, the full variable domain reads EPEVTQTPSHQVTQMGQEVILRCVPISNHLYFYWYRQILGQKVEFLVSFYNNEISEKSEIFDDQFSVERPDGSNFTLKIRSTKLEDSAMYFCASSTGSGYEQYFGPGTRLTVT.

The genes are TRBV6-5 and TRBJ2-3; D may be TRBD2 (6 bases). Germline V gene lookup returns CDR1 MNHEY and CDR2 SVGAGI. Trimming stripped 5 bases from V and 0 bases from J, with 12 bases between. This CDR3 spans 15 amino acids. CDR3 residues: CASSPTGGSTDTQYF. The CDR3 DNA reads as TGTGCCAGCAGTCCTACCGGGGGAAGCACAGATACGCAGTATTTT.

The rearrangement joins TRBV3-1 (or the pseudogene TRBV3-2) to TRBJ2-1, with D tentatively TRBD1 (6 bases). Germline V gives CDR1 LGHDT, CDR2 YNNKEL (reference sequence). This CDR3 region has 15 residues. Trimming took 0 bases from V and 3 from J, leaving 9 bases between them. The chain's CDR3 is CASSQEQGGYNEQFF. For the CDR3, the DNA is TGTGCCAGCAGCCAAGAACAGGGTGGCTACAATGAGCAGTTCTTC.

The CDR3 sequence: CASGTSGNEQFF. CDR3 sequence (DNA): TGCGCCAGCGGGACTAGCGGCAATGAGCAGTTCTTC. The V call is TRBV10-2, the J call TRBJ2-1; TRBD2 matches at 11 bases. V lost 8 bases and J lost 6; bases outside the gene matches: 0. From germline, CDR1 is WSHSY and CDR2 SAAADI. The CDR3 consists of 12 residues.

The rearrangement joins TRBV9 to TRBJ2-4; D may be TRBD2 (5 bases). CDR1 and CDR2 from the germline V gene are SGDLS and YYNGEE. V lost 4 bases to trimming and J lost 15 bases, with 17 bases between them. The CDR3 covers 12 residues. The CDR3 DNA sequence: TGTGCCAGCAGCCCCGGCGGAGGACCCATGTACTTC. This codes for CASSPGGGPMYF. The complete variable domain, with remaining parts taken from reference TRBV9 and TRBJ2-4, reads DSGVTQTPKHLITATGQRVTLRCSPRSGDLSVYWYQQSLDQGLQFLIQYYNGEERAKGNILERFSAQQFPDLHSELNLSSLELGDSALYFCASSPGGGPMYFGAGTRLSVL.

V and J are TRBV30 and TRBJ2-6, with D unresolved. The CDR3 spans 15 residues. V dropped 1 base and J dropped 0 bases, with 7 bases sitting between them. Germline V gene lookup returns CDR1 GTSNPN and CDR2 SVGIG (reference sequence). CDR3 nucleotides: TGTGCCTGGAGTGACTATTTCTCTGGGGCCAACGTCCTGACTTTC. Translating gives CAWSDYFSGANVLTF.

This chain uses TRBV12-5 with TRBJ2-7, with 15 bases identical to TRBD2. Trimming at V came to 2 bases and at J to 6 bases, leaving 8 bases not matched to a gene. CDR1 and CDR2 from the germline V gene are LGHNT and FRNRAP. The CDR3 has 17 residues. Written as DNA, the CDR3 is TGTGCTAGTGGTTTGAGGCCCCCGGGACTAGCGGGAGGCGAGCAGTACTTC. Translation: CASGLRPPGLAGGEQYF.

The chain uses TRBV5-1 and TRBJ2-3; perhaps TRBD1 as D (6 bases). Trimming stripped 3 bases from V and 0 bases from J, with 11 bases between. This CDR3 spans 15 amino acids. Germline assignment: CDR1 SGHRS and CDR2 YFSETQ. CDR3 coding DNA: TGCGCCAGCAGCTCCGACAGGCCTAGCACAGATACGCAGTATTTT. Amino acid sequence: CASSSDRPSTDTQYF.

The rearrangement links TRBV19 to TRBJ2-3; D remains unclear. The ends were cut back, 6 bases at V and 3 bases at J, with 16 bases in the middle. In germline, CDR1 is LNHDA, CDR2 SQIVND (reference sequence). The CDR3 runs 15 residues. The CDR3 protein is CASRSIGFNTDTQYF. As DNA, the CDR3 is TGTGCCAGTAGGTCTATAGGGTTTAATACAGATACGCAGTATTTT.

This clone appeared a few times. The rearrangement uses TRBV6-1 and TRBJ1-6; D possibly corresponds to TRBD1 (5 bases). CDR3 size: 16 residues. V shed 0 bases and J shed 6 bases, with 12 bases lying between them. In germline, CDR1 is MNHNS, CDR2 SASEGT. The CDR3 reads CASSEALGEGNSPLHF. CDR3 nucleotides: TGTGCCAGCAGTGAAGCGCTGGGGGAGGGTAATTCACCCCTCCACTTT.

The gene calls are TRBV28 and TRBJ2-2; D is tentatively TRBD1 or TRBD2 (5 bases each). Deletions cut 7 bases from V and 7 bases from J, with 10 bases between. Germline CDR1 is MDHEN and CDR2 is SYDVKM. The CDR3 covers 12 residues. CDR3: CASTRAGGELFF. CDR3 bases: TGTGCCAGCACCAGGGCGGGCGGGGAGCTGTTTTTT.

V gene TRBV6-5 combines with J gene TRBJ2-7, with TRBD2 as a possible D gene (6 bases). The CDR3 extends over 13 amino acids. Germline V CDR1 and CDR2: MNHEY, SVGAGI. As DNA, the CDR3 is TGTGTCACCGGGCCCGGGGGAGCTTACGAGCAGTACTTC. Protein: CVTGPGGAYEQYF.

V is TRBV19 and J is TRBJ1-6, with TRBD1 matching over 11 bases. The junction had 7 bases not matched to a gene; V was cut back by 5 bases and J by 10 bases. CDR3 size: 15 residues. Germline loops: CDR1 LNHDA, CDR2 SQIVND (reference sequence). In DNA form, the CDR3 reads TGTGCCAGTAGTGGGAGGACAGGGGGCAGATCACCCCTCCACTTT. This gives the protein CASSGRTGGRSPLHF.

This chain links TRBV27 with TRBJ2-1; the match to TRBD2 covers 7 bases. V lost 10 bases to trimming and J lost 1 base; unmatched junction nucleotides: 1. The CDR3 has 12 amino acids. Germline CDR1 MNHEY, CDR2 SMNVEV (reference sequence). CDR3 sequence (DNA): TGTGCCACTAGCGGATCCTACAATGAGCAGTTCTTC. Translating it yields CATSGSYNEQFF.

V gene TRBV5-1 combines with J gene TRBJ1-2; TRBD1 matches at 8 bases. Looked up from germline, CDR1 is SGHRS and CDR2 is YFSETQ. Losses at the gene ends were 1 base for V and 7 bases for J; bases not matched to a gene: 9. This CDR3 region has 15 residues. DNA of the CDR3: TGCGCCAGCAGCTTGATTGGACAGGGAGGGGGTGGCTACACCTTC. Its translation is CASSLIGQGGGGYTF. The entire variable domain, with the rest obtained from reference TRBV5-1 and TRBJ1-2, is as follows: KAGVTQTPRYLIKTRGQQVTLSCSPISGHRSVSWYQQTPGQGLQFLFEYFSETQRNKGNFPGRFSGRQFSNSRSEMNVSTLELGDSALYLCASSLIGQGGGGYTFGSGTRLTVV.

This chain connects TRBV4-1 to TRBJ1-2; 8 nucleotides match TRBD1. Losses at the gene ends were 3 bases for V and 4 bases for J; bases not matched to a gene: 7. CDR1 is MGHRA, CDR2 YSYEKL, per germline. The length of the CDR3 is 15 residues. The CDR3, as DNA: TGCGCCAGCAGCCACCGGACAGGGACAGGCTATGGCTACACCTTC. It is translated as CASSHRTGTGYGYTF.

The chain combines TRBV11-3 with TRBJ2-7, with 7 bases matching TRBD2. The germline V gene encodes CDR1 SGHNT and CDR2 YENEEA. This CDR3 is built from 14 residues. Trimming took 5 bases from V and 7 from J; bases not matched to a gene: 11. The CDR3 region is CASSLTGTTKEQYF. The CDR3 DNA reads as TGTGCCAGCAGCCTTACTGGGACTACGAAAGAGCAGTACTTC.

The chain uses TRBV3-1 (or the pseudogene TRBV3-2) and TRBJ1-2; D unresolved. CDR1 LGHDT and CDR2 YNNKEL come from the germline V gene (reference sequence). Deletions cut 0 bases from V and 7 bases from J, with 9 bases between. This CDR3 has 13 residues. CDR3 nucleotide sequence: TGTGCCAGCAGCCAAGAGACCCTCGGTGGCTACACCTTC. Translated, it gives CASSQETLGGYTF.